The clone carrying this T cell receptor (beta chain) was seen ten or more times. This CDR3 region has 14 residues. Germline loops: CDR1 MGHRA, CDR2 YSYEKL. The J segment lost 4 bases and the V segment lost 1 base, leaving 3 bases of the junction unmatched. Amplified TCR beta CDR3 regions derived from RNA transcripts. Researchers ran a first-round RT-PCR on the TCR CDR3 using the HTBI primer set. TCRdb fed the multiplex PCR reads into MiXCR, producing one record per CDR3 protein. The table has 500,000 to 650,000 distinct CDR3 sequences, more than 12% seen once. Uncontrolled infection, other autoimmune disease, pregnancy or lactation disqualified patients from enrolment. The data originate from a study of T cells in Graves' hyperthyroidism and ophthalmopathy. The overall study: Before any treatment, at initial diagnosis, peripheral blood was collected.

The V and J genes are TRBV4-1 and TRBJ2-5, with 7 bases aligning to TRBD1. Sequenced input: blood. This clonotype was sampled from a woman aged 45-65 years with Graves' ophthalmopathy. The CDR3 loop is CASSQVEGAETQYF. CDR3 coding DNA: TGCGCCAGCAGCCAAGTCGAGGGGGCAGAGACCCAGTACTTC.